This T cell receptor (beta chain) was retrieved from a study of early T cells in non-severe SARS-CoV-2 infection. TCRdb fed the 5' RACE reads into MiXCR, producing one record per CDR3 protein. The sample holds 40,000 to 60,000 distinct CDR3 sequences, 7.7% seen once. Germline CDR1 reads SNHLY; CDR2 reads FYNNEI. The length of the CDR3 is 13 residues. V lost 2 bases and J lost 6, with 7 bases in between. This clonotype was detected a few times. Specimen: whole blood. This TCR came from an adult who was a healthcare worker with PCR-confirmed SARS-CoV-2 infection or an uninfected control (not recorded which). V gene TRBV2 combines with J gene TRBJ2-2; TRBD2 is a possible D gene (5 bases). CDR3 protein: CASSELEAGELFF. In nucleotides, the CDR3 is TGTGCCAGCAGTGAACTGGAGGCCGGGGAGCTGTTTTTT.